This T cell receptor beta chain was obtained from a study of cytomegalovirus exposure and HLA in healthy donors. General study results and limits: Later analysis showed most CMV-associated TCR beta chains appearing HLA-restricted. Using the classifier, cytomegalovirus status was reportedly diagnosed with high specificity and sensitivity.

PCR involved 60 Vbeta and 13 Jbeta primers. Profiled with immunoSEQ multiplex PCR; TCRdb holds only in-frame clones, not every one. The table has approximately 140,000 clones, 70% to 80% seen once. Germline V gene data show CDR1 as SGHRS and CDR2 as YFSETQ. V lost 3 bases, J lost 5 bases, and 9 bases stayed unmatched. The CDR3 consists of 15 residues. Concerning this clone itself: The target antigen is unknown.

This receptor was obtained from a woman aged 45 to 65 in good health and CMV-seronegative. The rearrangement links TRBV5-1 to TRBJ2-7; 9 bases align to TRBD1. Sequencing was done on a sample of PBMCs. The CDR3 DNA reads TGCGCCAGCAGCTGGGGCGGGACAGGGTCTCACGAGCAGTACTTC. Translating gives CASSWGGTGSHEQYF.